The 19 T cell receptor beta chains below were found in one sample sequenced in a study of blood T cells in healthy people across ages. It was with a sample-barcoded 5' primer and a J-beta primer mix that a second PCR of about 6 to 11 cycles was run. MiXCR, run by TCRdb on the 5' RACE reads, gives a single entry per CDR3 protein. The table shows under 2,000,000 distinct CDR3 sequences, with about 50% occurring only once. The material sequenced was blood. The receptors stem from a woman between 35 and 50 years old in good health.

V gene TRBV28 combines with J gene TRBJ2-1; 8 bases agree with TRBD2. CDR3 length equals 15 residues. V gave up 6 bases and J gave up 9 bases; unmatched junction bases: 13. Per the germline V gene, CDR1 is MDHEN and CDR2 is SYDVKM. This CDR3 reads CASRLGRAGVAEQFF. CDR3 DNA sequence: TGTGCCAGCAGACTCGGACGAGCGGGGGTGGCTGAGCAGTTCTTC.

The chain uses TRBV27 and TRBJ1-2; TRBD1 matches at 10 bases. J was trimmed by 6 bases and V by 5 bases; bases with no gene match: 9. Looked up from germline, CDR1 is MNHEY and CDR2 is SMNVEV (reference sequence). CDR3 length: 15 amino acids. Here the CDR3 DNA reads TGTGCCAGCAGTCGCGGGACCGGGACAGGGGATGGCTACACCTTC. It translates to CASSRGTGTGDGYTF.

The chain recombines TRBV6-5 with TRBJ2-3; D is undetermined. The CDR3 is made up of 11 amino acids. Between the trimmed V and J ends, which lost 10 bases and 2 bases, there was a span of 7 bases. Germline V gene sequence: CDR1 MNHEY, CDR2 SVGAGI. CDR3 amino acids: CATQNTDTQYF. CDR3 DNA sequence: TGTGCCACCCAAAACACAGATACGCAGTATTTT.

This rearrangement joins TRBV5-1 to TRBJ2-4, with 11 bases lining up with TRBD1. The DNA end lines up better with TRBJ2-7; the J call may be wrong. There are 15 residues in the CDR3. Germline loops: CDR1 SGHRS, CDR2 YFSETQ. CDR3 sequence reads: CASSLALGQGGEQYF. The CDR3 bases are TGCGCCAGCAGCTTGGCCTTGGGACAGGGGGGCGAGCAGTACTTC.

This clonotype occurred a few times. The chain joins TRBV21-1 to TRBJ2-1; the D call of TRBD1 is as the table states it, not checked on the DNA. TRBV21-1 is designated a pseudogene. The CDR3 sequence is 13 residues long. The DNA of the CDR3 is TGTGCCAGCAGCAAATCAGGTGGGGGTGAGCAGTTCTTC. It codes for CASSKSGGGEQFF.

The chain uses TRBV7-9 and TRBJ2-1, with D perhaps assigned TRBD1 or TRBD2 (6 bases each). CDR1 and CDR2 from the germline V gene are SEHNR and FQNEAQ (reference sequence). CDR3 size: 16 residues. The V and J ends lost 5 bases and 5 bases respectively, with 19 bases between them. The CDR3 DNA sequence: TGTGCCAGCAGCCCCCTTTTGGGGGGCCCCCACAATGAGCAGTTCTTC. It yields the protein CASSPLLGGPHNEQFF.

This clonotype was found a few times. The J gene is TRBJ1-5, the V gene TRBV3-1; possibly TRBD1 for D (5 bases). Trimming shortened V by 6 bases and J by 9 bases, and 15 bases separated the two germline ends. This CDR3 is 13 amino acids long. The germline CDR1 and CDR2 sequences are LGHDT and YNNKEL (reference sequence). CDR3 bases: TGTGCCAGCAGTTCGGGGGGGTCCGGGCCCCAGCATTTT. It codes for CASSSGGSGPQHF.

A note on this clonotype: An end of the junction does not agree with germline; a read error may underlie this. The chain links TRBV13 to TRBJ2-1; TRBD1 is a possible D gene (5 bases). The CDR3 spans 12 residues. Germline V gene data show CDR1 as PRHDT and CDR2 as FYEKMQ (reference sequence). In nucleotides, the CDR3 is TGTGCCGGCAGCGAAGGGGTAAATGAGCAGTTCTTC. The encoded protein is CAGSEGVNEQFF.

The V and J genes are TRBV12-3 or TRBV12-4 and TRBJ1-2, with D tentatively TRBD1 (6 bases). V lost 4 bases and J 5 bases, leaving 8 bases between the germline ends. The CDR3 is made up of 12 amino acids. The CDR3 sequence: CASSSGEYGYTF. The CDR3, as DNA: TGTGCCAGCAGTTCAGGGGAATATGGCTACACCTTC.

In regard to this clonotype: A read error is likely here: a far larger clone is one base away. The rearrangement links TRBV6-2 or TRBV6-3 to TRBJ2-7, with D uncertain. Germline V lookup: CDR1 MNHEY, CDR2 SVGEGT. The CDR3 runs 11 residues. Here the CDR3 reads CTSSTSYEQYF. CDR3 bases: TGTACCAGCAGTACTTCCTACGAGCAGTACTTC.

V is TRBV11-2 and J is TRBJ2-2, with D maybe TRBD2 (5 bases). Per germline, CDR1 SGHAT and CDR2 FQNNGV. Trimming shortened V by 0 bases and J by 1 base, and 9 bases separated the two germline ends. This CDR3 comprises 16 residues. As DNA, the CDR3 is TGTGCCAGCAGCTTAGAGTACGGGGAGAACACCGGGGAGCTGTTTTTT. Its protein product is CASSLEYGENTGELFF.

The chain carries TRBV4-3 and TRBJ1-4, with D perhaps TRBD1 (5 bases). V gave up 0 bases and J gave up 4 bases, with 12 bases separating them. Germline CDR1 LGHNA, CDR2 YSLEER. The CDR3 length is 16 residues. The CDR3 coding sequence is TGCGCCAGCAGCCAAGAGACGGAACAGGTTAATGAAAAACTGTTTTTT. Translating it yields CASSQETEQVNEKLFF.

J is TRBJ2-5 and V is TRBV4-2; 12 nucleotides agree with TRBD2. The length of the CDR3 is 18 residues. The V gene's germline CDR1 is LGHNA and CDR2 YNFKEQ. The V segment lost 2 bases and the J segment 4 bases; nucleotides outside the gene matches: 11. CDR3 protein: CASSQNHRTSGVGETQYF. CDR3 DNA: TGTGCCAGCAGCCAAAACCACAGGACTAGCGGGGTGGGAGAGACCCAGTACTTC.

A word on this clonotype: One junction end does not reproduce the germline sequence, and a read error may be involved. This rearrangement joins TRBV7-2 to TRBJ2-7; 13 positions agree with TRBD2. This CDR3 spans 16 amino acids. CDR1 is SGHTA, CDR2 FQGNSA, per germline. CDR3 DNA: TGTGCCAGTAGCTCCGGACTAGCGGGGGCCTCCCACGAGCAGTACTTC. The encoded protein is CASSSGLAGASHEQYF.

The V call is TRBV6-2 or TRBV6-3, the J call TRBJ2-5; D could derive from TRBD1 or TRBD2 (5 bases each). Between the trimmed V and J ends, which lost 5 bases and 3 bases, there was a span of 10 bases. Germline CDR1 MNHEY, CDR2 SVGEGT. The CDR3 covers 13 residues. Written as DNA, the CDR3 is TGTGCCAGCAGTGCTGGGGGTAAAGAGACCCAGTACTTC. This sequence encodes CASSAGGKETQYF.

This clonotype showed up many times. The V gene is TRBV29-1, the J gene TRBJ2-7; no clear D gene. V lost 8 bases, J lost 0 bases, and 14 bases lay in between. CDR1 and CDR2 (germline): SQVTM, ANQGSEA. The CDR3 is made up of 13 amino acids. The CDR3 is CSIHLGRSYEQYF. The CDR3 DNA is TGCAGCATTCATCTGGGCCGCTCCTACGAGCAGTACTTC.

This clonotype appeared a few times. This chain uses TRBV4-3 with TRBJ1-5; tentative D call: TRBD1 (5 bases). The ends were cut back, 0 bases at V and 4 bases at J, with 10 bases in the middle. Germline CDR1 LGHNA, CDR2 YSLEER. The CDR3 covers 15 residues. The CDR3 coding sequence is TGCGCCAGCAGCCAAGATCTGGCAGGGAATCAGCCCCAGCATTTT. It translates to CASSQDLAGNQPQHF.

V and J are TRBV7-9 and TRBJ2-5; 7 nucleotides agree with TRBD2. The V segment lost 5 bases and the J segment 2 bases; nucleotides outside the gene matches: 8. The CDR3 loop spans 15 amino acids. Germline V lookup: CDR1 SEHNR, CDR2 FQNEAQ (reference sequence). The CDR3 coding sequence is TGTGCCAGCAGCGACCTTGCGGGGGTACAAGAGACCCAGTACTTC. Translating it yields CASSDLAGVQETQYF.

This chain connects TRBV12-5 to TRBJ2-5, with unresolved D. This CDR3 region has 15 residues. Trimming left V 4 bases short and J 2 bases short, with 14 bases between. Germline CDR1 and CDR2: LGHNT and FRNRAP. For the CDR3, the DNA is TGTGCTAGTGGTTGGGTACTGTCAGGACAAGAGACCCAGTACTTC. Translation gives CASGWVLSGQETQYF.